The present T cell receptor (beta chain) was sequenced within a study of T-cell reconstitution after alpha-beta-depleted transplantation in children. Trimming took 1 base from V and 1 from J, leaving 10 bases between them. Per the germline V gene, CDR1 is DFQATT and CDR2 is SNEGSKA (reference sequence). The CDR3 spans 14 residues. This clonotype showed up many times. Unique molecular identifiers were incorporated when the TCRbeta library was constructed. One entry per CDR3 protein results from TCRdb running MiXCR on the PCR reads. The sample yields about 640,000 distinct CDR3 sequences, approximately 17% seen once.

This sample comprised PBMCs from the stem cell graft donor, obtained from the stem cell graft. This receptor was taken from a human donor who donated a stem cell graft to a child with acute myeloid leukemia. The chain has TRBV20-1 and TRBJ1-1, with no clear D. The DNA for the CDR3 is TGCAGTGCTAGAGCCTCCCCTTGGAACACTGAAGCTTTCTTT. It translates to CSARASPWNTEAFF.